The clone carrying this T cell receptor (beta chain) was detected only once. The antigen remains unidentified. The sample originates from a study of T cell responses to AZD1222 COVID-19 vaccine. Clones were sequenced by immunoSEQ multiplex PCR, and TCRdb holds only the in-frame ones, with some missing. The sample includes approximately 130,000 clones, roughly nine tenths of them seen just once. General study points: Repertoire collection took place solely once the T cell response had peaked. Spike-specific TCR breadth and depth went up after people got two AZD1222 doses. Dominant at 160-218 and 743-854, vaccine-associated CD4 TCRs also spanned spike. Donors were chiefly white British, with a greater number of females, and clonal diversity was perhaps underestimated.

Germline assignment: CDR1 MNHEY and CDR2 SMNVEV (reference sequence). Trimming stripped 5 bases from V and 4 bases from J, with 6 bases between. This CDR3 is built from 13 residues. The clonotype originates from an adult in good health. The V and J genes are TRBV27 and TRBJ1-6; D is ambiguous. Sequencing used peripheral blood, obtained on day 0 of AZD1222 vaccination. The DNA of the CDR3 is TGTGCCAGCAGTGCGCAATATAATTCACCCCTCCACTTT. As protein: CASSAQYNSPLHF.